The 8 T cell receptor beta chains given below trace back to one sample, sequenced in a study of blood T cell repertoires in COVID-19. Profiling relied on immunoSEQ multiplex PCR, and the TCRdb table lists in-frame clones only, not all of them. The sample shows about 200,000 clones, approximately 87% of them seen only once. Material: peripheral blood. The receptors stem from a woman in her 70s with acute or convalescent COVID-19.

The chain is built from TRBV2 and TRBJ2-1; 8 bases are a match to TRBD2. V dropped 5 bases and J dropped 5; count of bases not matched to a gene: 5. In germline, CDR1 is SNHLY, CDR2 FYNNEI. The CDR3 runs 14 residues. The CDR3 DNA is TGTGCCAGCAGTCCGTTCGGGGGGGACAATGAGCAGTTCTTC. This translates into CASSPFGGDNEQFF.

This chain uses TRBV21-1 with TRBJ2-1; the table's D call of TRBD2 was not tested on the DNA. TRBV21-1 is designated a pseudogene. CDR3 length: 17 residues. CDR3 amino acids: CASTNRSLLSGGNEQFF. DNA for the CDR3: TGTGCCAGCACCAACAGGAGCTTACTTTCAGGAGGCAATGAGCAGTTCTTC.

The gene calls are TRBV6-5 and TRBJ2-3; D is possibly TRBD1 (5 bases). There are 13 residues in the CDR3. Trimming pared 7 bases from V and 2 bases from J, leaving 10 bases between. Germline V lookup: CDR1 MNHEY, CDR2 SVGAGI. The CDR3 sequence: CASTPRVTDTQYF. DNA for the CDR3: TGTGCCAGCACACCCAGGGTCACAGATACGCAGTATTTT.

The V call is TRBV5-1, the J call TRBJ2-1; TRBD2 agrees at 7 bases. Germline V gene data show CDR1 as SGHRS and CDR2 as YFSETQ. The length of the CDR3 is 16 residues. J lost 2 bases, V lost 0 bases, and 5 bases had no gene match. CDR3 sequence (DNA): TGCGCCAGCAGCTTGGGTAGCGGGTCCCCCTACAATGAGCAGTTCTTC. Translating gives CASSLGSGSPYNEQFF.

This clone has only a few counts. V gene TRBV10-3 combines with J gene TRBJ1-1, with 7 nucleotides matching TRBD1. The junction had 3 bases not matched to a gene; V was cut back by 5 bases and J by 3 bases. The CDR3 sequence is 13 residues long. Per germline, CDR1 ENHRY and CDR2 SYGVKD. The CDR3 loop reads CAISSDRDTEAFF. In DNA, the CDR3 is TGTGCCATCAGTTCTGACAGGGACACTGAAGCTTTCTTT.

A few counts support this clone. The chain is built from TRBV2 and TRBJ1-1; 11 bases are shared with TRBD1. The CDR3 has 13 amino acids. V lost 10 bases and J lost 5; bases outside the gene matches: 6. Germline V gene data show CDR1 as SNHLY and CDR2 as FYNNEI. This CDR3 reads CATRGQGGTEAFF. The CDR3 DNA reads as TGTGCCACAAGGGGACAGGGGGGGACTGAAGCTTTCTTT.

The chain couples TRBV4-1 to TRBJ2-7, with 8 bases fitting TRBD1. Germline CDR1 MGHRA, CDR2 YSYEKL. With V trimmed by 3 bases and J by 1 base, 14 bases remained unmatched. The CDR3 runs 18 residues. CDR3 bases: TGCGCCAGCAGCCACCCTACTCAGGGGGCAGGAAGGTCCTACGAGCAGTACTTC. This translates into CASSHPTQGAGRSYEQYF.

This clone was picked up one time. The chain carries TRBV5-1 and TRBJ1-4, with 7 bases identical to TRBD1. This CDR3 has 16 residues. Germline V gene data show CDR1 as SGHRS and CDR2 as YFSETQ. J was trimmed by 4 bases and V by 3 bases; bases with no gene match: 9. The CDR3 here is CASSWGSGQSNEKLFF. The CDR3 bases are TGCGCCAGCAGCTGGGGGTCGGGACAGAGTAATGAAAAACTGTTTTTT. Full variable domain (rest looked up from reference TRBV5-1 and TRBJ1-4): KAGVTQTPRYLIKTRGQQVTLSCSPISGHRSVSWYQQTPGQGLQFLFEYFSETQRNKGNFPGRFSGRQFSNSRSEMNVSTLELGDSALYLCASSWGSGQSNEKLFFGSGTQLSVL.